The rows below give T cell receptor beta chains drawn from one sample of a study of blood T cell repertoires in COVID-19. Assay used: immunoSEQ multiplex PCR; TCRdb lists only in-frame clones, some missing. The profile shows 150,000 to 200,000 clones, 76% of them singletons. The specimen was PBMCs or T cells enriched from blood (not recorded which). These receptors were collected from a woman aged 50 to 60 with acute COVID-19. CDR3s include the opening cysteine and the closing phenylalanine or tryptophan. Each record gives: J gene, D gene, clone size, V gene, CDR3 length, CDR3 protein, CDR3 DNA. The D gene is left open where the match is weak. Some rows have no size entry. The others give once, few or many, or a class for an expanded clone.

TRBJ1-1 - - TRBV11-3 13 CASSSTGNTEAFF TGTGCCAGCAGCTCAACAGGGAACACTGAAGCTTTCTTT
TRBJ2-2 TRBD1 - TRBV7-9 17 CASSPDRVGYLDGELFF TGTGCCAGCAGTCCCGACAGGGTCGGATATTTGGACGGGGAGCTGTTTTTT
TRBJ1-1 TRBD1 - TRBV7-9 13 CASRGDSRAAAFF TGTGCCAGCAGGGGGGACAGTAGGGCTGCCGCTTTCTTT
TRBJ1-4 - - TRBV5-4 14 CASSLHEVNEKLFF TGTGCCAGCAGCTTGCATGAGGTGAATGAAAAACTGTTTTTT
TRBJ2-2 - - TRBV7-2 14 CASSLTRNTGELFF TGTGCCAGCAGCTTGACTAGAAACACCGGGGAGCTGTTTTTT
TRBJ1-5 TRBD1 - TRBV10-3 16 CAISVGQGGKWEPQHF TGTGCCATCAGTGTGGGGCAGGGGGGAAAGTGGGAGCCCCAGCATTTT
TRBJ1-2 TRBD1 - TRBV18 15 CASSPPGQGARGYTF TGTGCCAGCTCACCTCCGGGACAGGGGGCGCGGGGCTACACCTTC
TRBJ1-5 TRBD1 - TRBV18 14 CASSPTGAGQPQHF TGTGCCAGCTCACCGACAGGGGCCGGGCAGCCCCAGCATTTT
TRBJ1-6 TRBD1 few TRBV2 15 CASRDRGSYNSPLHF TGTGCCAGCAGGGACAGGGGTTCCTATAATTCACCCCTCCACTTT
TRBJ2-3 - - TRBV12-3/TRBV12-4 11 CASSQTARQYF TGTGCCAGCAGTCAGACAGCCCGGCAGTATTTT
TRBJ2-2 - - TRBV19 16 CASSSPGHKNTGELFF TGTGCCAGTAGCTCTCCGGGACATAAAAACACCGGGGAGCTGTTTTTT
TRBJ2-2 TRBD1 - TRBV7-9 16 CASSLGDSGLTGELFF TGTGCCAGCAGCTTAGGGGACAGCGGCCTCACCGGGGAGCTGTTTTTT
TRBJ2-5 TRBD2 - TRBV3-1/TRBV3-2 16 CASSQDKRGVQETQYF TGTGCCAGCAGCCAAGATAAGCGGGGGGTCCAAGAGACCCAGTACTTC
TRBJ1-1 - - TRBV6-5 16 CASSSTPAGGVTEAFF TGTGCCAGCAGTTCCACGCCGGCGGGGGGCGTCACTGAAGCTTTCTTT
TRBJ2-5 TRBD2 - TRBV5-8 15 CASSLSAGRQETQYF TGTGCCAGCAGCTTGTCAGCGGGGCGCCAAGAGACCCAGTACTTC
TRBJ1-4 TRBD1 few TRBV9 15 CASSPTGVANEKLFF TGTGCCAGCAGCCCCACAGGGGTTGCTAATGAAAAACTGTTTTTT
TRBJ1-1 TRBD1 few TRBV4-2 14 CASSQDLTGTEAFF TGTGCCAGCAGCCAAGATCTGACAGGGACTGAAGCTTTCTTT
TRBJ1-1 TRBD1 - TRBV6-2/TRBV6-3 14 CASSRQGSGTEAFF TGTGCCAGCAGCCGACAGGGTTCGGGGACTGAAGCTTTCTTT
TRBJ1-3 - few TRBV4-2 18 CASSQGGVGWRAGNTIYF TGTGCCAGCAGCCAAGGGGGGGTCGGTTGGAGGGCTGGAAACACCATATATTTT
TRBJ2-5 TRBD2 - TRBV27 14 CASSLGTSVKTQYF TGTGCCAGCAGTTTAGGAACTAGCGTCAAGACCCAGTACTTC
TRBJ2-1 TRBD2 - TRBV7-8 15 CASALAGATYNEQFF TGTGCCAGCGCACTAGCGGGGGCCACTTACAATGAGCAGTTCTTC
TRBJ2-3 - - TRBV7-2 11 CASSFKDTQYF TGTGCCAGCAGCTTTAAAGATACGCAGTATTTT
TRBJ1-1 - few TRBV7-9 13 CASSLTTGTEAFF TGTGCCAGCAGCTTAACCACAGGGACCGAAGCTTTCTTT
TRBJ2-5 TRBD2 few TRBV28 17 CASSFGRDQRGFETQYF TGTGCCAGCAGTTTCGGACGCGATCAGCGGGGGTTTGAGACCCAGTACTTC
TRBJ1-1 - - TRBV9 16 CASSPTGGGVRTEAFF TGTGCCAGCAGCCCCACGGGGGGCGGTGTTAGGACTGAAGCTTTCTTT
TRBJ1-6 - - TRBV28 11 CASRTQSPLHF TGTGCCAGCAGGACACAGTCACCCCTCCACTTT
TRBJ2-3 TRBD2 - TRBV5-8 14 CASSLGGAGDTQYF TGTGCCAGCAGCCTCGGGGGGGCCGGAGATACGCAGTATTTT
TRBJ2-3 TRBD2 - TRBV25-1 14 CATNTGGITDTQYF TGTGCCACAAACACGGGGGGGATCACAGATACGCAGTATTTT